A selection of T cell receptor beta chains follows, all from one sample in a study of CD8+CD57+ T cells in acquired aplastic anemia. TCRdb redid the calling of the reads with MiXCR, one entry per CDR3 protein. The sample contains about 48,000 distinct CDR3 sequences, around 73% of which appear only once. Sequencing used sorted CD4+, CD8+, or CD8+CD57+ T cells (not recorded which) from PBMCs. The receptors shown here come from a human donor in good health, serving as a control. Both conserved end residues are part of each CDR3. Each record gives: V gene, J gene, CDR3 protein.

TRBV10-3,TRBJ2-5,CAISEGSGQGETQYF
TRBV27,TRBJ2-7,CASSLTGMEYEQYF
TRBV29-1,TRBJ2-1,CSVEDYYNEQFF
TRBV12-3/TRBV12-4,TRBJ1-2,CASSPATGYTF
TRBV2,TRBJ2-3,CASSEAPGQLGTQYF
TRBV20-1,TRBJ2-7,CSASLEEQYF
TRBV6-1,TRBJ1-6,CASGLGHGSPLHF
TRBV12-3/TRBV12-4,TRBJ1-2,CASSLPDRVYGYTF
TRBV29-1,TRBJ1-1,CSVGNTEAFF
TRBV29-1,TRBJ2-5,CSAPLYGVVETQYF
TRBV14,TRBJ2-2,CASSSVTGELFF
TRBV25-1,TRBJ2-7,CASSESGTGWGYEQYF
TRBV2,TRBJ2-5,CASSERIHQETQYF
TRBV7-3,TRBJ1-1,CASSPRAGAFF
TRBV2,TRBJ1-6,CASEDRNSPLHF
TRBV27,TRBJ2-5,CASRRPLDGTQYF
TRBV12-3/TRBV12-4,TRBJ1-3,CASSLLLSGNTIYF
TRBV7-8,TRBJ1-1,CASSLTTGMNTEAFF
TRBV6-6,TRBJ1-1,CASSFTEAFF
TRBV25-1,TRBJ1-1,CASSEWAGDTEAFF
TRBV7-9,TRBJ2-7,CASSLVTGDYEQHF
TRBV20-1,TRBJ1-5,CSARGGDSNQPQHF
TRBV6-5,TRBJ1-2,CASSYSGPSYGYTF
TRBV7-2,TRBJ1-6,CASRPGQITSPLHF
TRBV19,TRBJ1-2,CASRPKGQGDGYTF
TRBV19,TRBJ2-1,CATRQRQEYNEQFF
TRBV2,TRBJ1-6,CASSERGASLSPLHF
TRBV5-1,TRBJ2-7,CASGTSGGYEQYF
TRBV19,TRBJ2-7,CASSIGGSYEQYF
TRBV2,TRBJ2-5,CASRRAPGEETQYF
TRBV25-1,TRBJ2-1,CASSELGGSYNEQFF
TRBV20-1,TRBJ1-2,CSARDRQGIYGYTF
TRBV12-3/TRBV12-4,TRBJ1-2,CASSFTRLNGYTF
TRBV2,TRBJ1-5,CASSEAYSNKPQHF
TRBV6-1,TRBJ2-7,CASSLTGSSYEQYF
TRBV2,TRBJ2-6,CASKARYYSGANVLTF
TRBV2,TRBJ1-1,CASSGQGNTEAFF
TRBV27,TRBJ2-1,CASSTGLAGVENEQFF
TRBV10-3,TRBJ2-1,CAVRDAYDEQFF
TRBV25-1,TRBJ2-7,CASISSEGSYEQYF
TRBV2,TRBJ1-2,CASSETGLGYTF
TRBV19,TRBJ1-1,CASRAGANTEAFF
TRBV15,TRBJ1-1,CATSRGPTSEAEAFF
TRBV19,TRBJ1-5,CASSMGQGGQPQHF
TRBV19,TRBJ2-1,CASSIDPRRWDEQFF
TRBV11-2,TRBJ1-6,CASSLTGGGSPLHF
TRBV15,TRBJ2-3,CATSRAIISGGSTDTQYF
TRBV29-1,TRBJ1-1,CSVQIGAWAAEAFF